Reported below is one TCR beta chain. As yet, its antigen is unknown. This entry belongs to a study of blood T cells in healthy people across ages. Germline V gene lookup returns CDR1 SGHTA and CDR2 FQGNSA. The CDR3 covers 17 residues. V lost 1 base, J lost 1 base, and 6 bases stayed unmatched. Study-wide results and caveats: In older individuals, TCR beta diversity per million T cells was lower, falling roughly linearly with age. TCR beta diversity correlated strongly with naive T cell percentage.

The use of a sample-barcoded 5' primer and a J-beta primer mix characterized a second PCR of roughly 6 to 11 cycles. TCRdb re-derived calls from the 5' RACE reads in MiXCR, one entry per CDR3 protein. The sample comprises 750,000 or so distinct CDR3 sequences, around 25% of which are singletons, and 8% to 10% rests with the top ten. There were at least 6 micrograms of total RNA extracted from every sample. This sample also appeared in a second study, on T cells of mothers and their children. That work contributes: Related and unrelated pairs show similar thymic shaping of TCR recombination output.

The sequence came from a boy between 10 and 17 years old in good health. The source material was blood. The gene calls are TRBV7-2 and TRBJ2-5; the match to TRBD2 covers 10 bases. CDR3 sequence reads: CASSLVSGGPIQETQYF. CDR3 nucleotide sequence: TGTGCCAGCAGCTTAGTTAGCGGGGGGCCTATCCAAGAGACCCAGTACTTC. Full variable domain (outside the CDR3, taken from reference TRBV7-2 and TRBJ2-5): GAGVSQSPSNKVTEKGKDVELRCDPISGHTALYWYRQSLGQGLEFLIYFQGNSAPDKSGLPSDRFSAERTGGSVSTLTIQRTQQEDSAVYLCASSLVSGGPIQETQYFGPGTRLLVL.